A single sample gave rise to the 23 T cell receptor beta chains below, sequenced in a study of cytomegalovirus exposure and HLA in healthy donors. PCR used 60 Vbeta primers and 13 Jbeta primers. The table came from immunoSEQ multiplex PCR; TCRdb's copy has only in-frame clones and leaves some out. The data contain approximately 100,000 clones, about 79% of them singletons. Sequencing input: PBMCs. These receptors originate from a man between 45 and 60 years old in good health and CMV-seropositive.

The V call is TRBV6-1, the J call TRBJ2-5, with D possibly TRBD1 on 5 matching bases. The DNA end is a closer match to TRBJ2-7, so the J assignment may be wrong. Germline V CDR1 and CDR2: MNHNS, SASEGT. This CDR3 contains 18 residues. CDR3 in amino acids: CASSEYPSQGVITYEQYF. CDR3 DNA: TGTGCCAGCAGTGAATACCCCTCCCAGGGTGTTATCACCTACGAGCAGTACTTC.

The chain has TRBV5-1 and TRBJ1-4; unclear D gene. This CDR3 has 16 residues. With 0 bases removed from V and 6 bases from J, the gap between germline ends came to 15 bases. Germline V gene sequence: CDR1 SGHRS, CDR2 YFSETQ. CDR3 in amino acids: CASSLGPAKEDEKLFF. In DNA form, the CDR3 reads TGCGCCAGCAGCTTGGGTCCGGCTAAGGAGGATGAAAAACTGTTTTTT. Drawing the rest from reference TRBV5-1 and TRBJ1-4, the complete variable domain is KAGVTQTPRYLIKTRGQQVTLSCSPISGHRSVSWYQQTPGQGLQFLFEYFSETQRNKGNFPGRFSGRQFSNSRSEMNVSTLELGDSALYLCASSLGPAKEDEKLFFGSGTQLSVL.

This clone came up a few times. This rearrangement joins TRBV14 to TRBJ1-1; no reliable D call. With 4 bases removed from V and 0 bases from J, the gap between germline ends came to 6 bases. Germline V gene data show CDR1 as SGHDN and CDR2 as FVKESK. The length of the CDR3 is 13 residues. The CDR3 region has the DNA TGTGCCAGCAGCCTAAGCATGAACACTGAAGCTTTCTTT. Its protein is CASSLSMNTEAFF.

The genes are TRBV7-8 and TRBJ1-1, with no clear D. Germline loops: CDR1 SGHVS, CDR2 FQNEAQ. Trimming left V 4 bases short and J 3 bases short, with 18 bases between. CDR3 length: 16 residues. CDR3 DNA sequence: TGTGCCAGCAGCTATAGACGGAAAACGGAGCACACTGAAGCTTTCTTT. Protein product: CASSYRRKTEHTEAFF.

The V call is TRBV9, the J call TRBJ2-1, with 11 bases matching TRBD2. Per germline, CDR1 SGDLS and CDR2 YYNGEE. The CDR3 runs to 14 residues. V gave up 5 bases and J gave up 5 bases; unmatched junction bases: 3. The CDR3 spells CASSSGGVNNEQFF. Here the CDR3 DNA reads TGTGCCAGCAGTAGCGGGGGGGTTAACAATGAGCAGTTCTTC.

Details on this clone: This sample also contains other DNA sequences that code for the same CDR3. V is TRBV4-1 and J is TRBJ2-5; D gene uncertain. V lost 1 base and J lost 1, with 10 bases in between. The CDR3 consists of 15 residues. Germline V gives CDR1 MGHRA, CDR2 YSYEKL. The CDR3 DNA follows: TGCGCCAGCAGCCAAGGAAGTCTACTCCAAGAGACCCAGTACTTC. This gives the protein CASSQGSLLQETQYF.

This sequence joins TRBV19 and TRBJ1-2; 8 bases are shared with TRBD1. Germline V gives CDR1 LNHDA, CDR2 SQIVND (reference sequence). The CDR3 loop spans 16 amino acids. The junction had 10 bases not matched to a gene; V was cut back by 3 bases and J by 4 bases. The CDR3 spells CASSIFLGQGAYGYTF. The DNA for the CDR3 is TGTGCCAGTAGTATCTTTCTCGGACAGGGAGCCTATGGCTACACCTTC.

The chain carries TRBV2 and TRBJ2-7, with TRBD2 identical over 7 bases. The V and J ends lost 2 bases and 0 bases, in that order; junction bases with no gene match: 1. The length of the CDR3 is 14 residues. Germline V gene data show CDR1 as SNHLY and CDR2 as FYNNEI. In DNA, the CDR3 is TGTGCCAGCAGTGAATGGACTAGCTCCTACGAGCAGTACTTC. This translates into CASSEWTSSYEQYF.

The rearrangement joins TRBV5-1 to TRBJ2-1; 12 bases are shared with TRBD2. Germline CDR1 and CDR2: SGHRS and YFSETQ. The CDR3 covers 15 residues. V shed 4 bases, J shed 5 bases, and the junction held 4 bases outside the gene matches. CDR3 DNA: TGCGCCAGCAGCCGACTAGCGGGGGACCACAATGAGCAGTTCTTC. Translating gives CASSRLAGDHNEQFF.

The chain joins TRBV7-8 to TRBJ2-3; 10 bases map to TRBD2. Germline assignment: CDR1 SGHVS and CDR2 FQNEAQ. V lost 3 bases and J lost 3; bases outside the gene matches: 9. The length of the CDR3 is 17 residues. CDR3 DNA sequence: TGTGCCAGCAGCTTGGGAGCGGGAGGGATTTTGACAGATACGCAGTATTTT. It specifies CASSLGAGGILTDTQYF.

The J gene is TRBJ1-2, the V gene TRBV7-7; no firm D call. CDR1 and CDR2 (germline): SSHAT, FNYEAQ (reference sequence). CDR3 length: 12 amino acids. V was pared by 6 bases and J by 8 bases, with 13 bases between. CDR3 loop: CASRSRWEGYTF. The CDR3 coding sequence is TGTGCCAGCAGGTCCCGGTGGGAGGGCTACACCTTC.

The gene calls are TRBV6-1 and TRBJ1-2; D possibly corresponds to TRBD1 (5 bases). V was shortened by 7 bases and J by 2 bases, with 11 bases between the two germline ends. Germline assignment: CDR1 MNHNS and CDR2 SASEGT. The CDR3 has 13 amino acids. As DNA, the CDR3 is TGTGCCAGCACCAAGACAGTCAACTATGGCTACACCTTC. Translated: CASTKTVNYGYTF.

The chain is built from TRBV6-5 and TRBJ1-1; D gene ambiguous. Germline V gene data show CDR1 as MNHEY and CDR2 as SVGAGI. The CDR3 consists of 13 residues. The V end was cut by 0 bases, the J end by 3 bases, with 5 bases between. In DNA form, the CDR3 reads TGTGCCAGCAGTTACTCCTCTCACACTGAAGCTTTCTTT. Amino acid sequence: CASSYSSHTEAFF.

The chain is built from TRBV2 and TRBJ1-2, with 7 bases that match TRBD1. Trimming removed 7 bases from V and 6 bases from J; junction bases left unmatched: 11. CDR1 is SNHLY and CDR2 is FYNNEI in the germline V gene. The CDR3 extends over 14 amino acids. Here the CDR3 DNA reads TGTGCCAGCATCGGGACAGTCCTTAAGGATGGCTACACCTTC. It yields the protein CASIGTVLKDGYTF.

The table lists this clone with a count of one. V is TRBV5-1 and J is TRBJ1-4; 7 nucleotides match TRBD1. The CDR3 consists of 15 residues. Losses at the gene ends were 2 bases for V and 3 bases for J; bases not matched to a gene: 4. Germline CDR1 is SGHRS and CDR2 is YFSETQ. The CDR3 sequence: CASSLGDRPNEKLFF. The CDR3 DNA reads as TGCGCCAGCAGCTTAGGGGACAGACCTAATGAAAAACTGTTTTTT.

This clone came up once. The genes are TRBV20-1 and TRBJ2-7, with D possibly matching TRBD1 (5 bases). Germline values: CDR1 DFQATT, CDR2 SNEGSKA (reference sequence). The CDR3 is 11 residues long. With 4 bases removed from V and 6 bases from J, the gap between germline ends came to 10 bases. In DNA form, the CDR3 reads TGCAGTGCTACAGGGTCGGCCGAGCAGTACTTC. The encoded protein is CSATGSAEQYF.

V is TRBV5-4 and J is TRBJ2-1; D uncertain. Germline loops: CDR1 SGHNT, CDR2 YYREEE (reference sequence). Trimming cost V 0 bases and J 0 bases, with 16 bases left between them. The length of the CDR3 is 18 residues. The CDR3 DNA is TGTGCCAGCAGCTTGGAGAGGCCCCTTATAAGCTCCTACAATGAGCAGTTCTTC. It translates to CASSLERPLISSYNEQFF. The full variable domain, its missing parts supplied by reference TRBV5-4 and TRBJ2-1, is ETGVTQSPTHLIKTRGQQVTLRCSSQSGHNTVSWYQQALGQGPQFIFQYYREEENGRGNFPPRFSGLQFPNYSSELNVNALELDDSALYLCASSLERPLISSYNEQFFGPGTRLTVL.

The V gene is TRBV5-1, the J gene TRBJ2-7; TRBD1 agrees at 7 bases. The V segment lost 1 base and the J segment 4 bases; nucleotides outside the gene matches: 5. The germline V gene encodes CDR1 SGHRS and CDR2 YFSETQ. The CDR3 consists of 14 residues. Here the CDR3 reads CASSLYDRDYEQYF. The CDR3 DNA sequence: TGCGCCAGCAGCTTGTACGACAGGGATTACGAGCAGTACTTC.

The chain combines TRBV6-5 with TRBJ2-7; 9 bases fit TRBD2. V shed 7 bases and J 5 bases; nucleotides not matched to a gene: 12. Germline-derived CDR1 and CDR2 are MNHEY and SVGAGI. The CDR3 covers 15 residues. The CDR3 sequence is CASTLVLAGGNEQYF. The CDR3 nucleotides read TGTGCCAGCACCCTGGTGTTGGCGGGAGGGAACGAGCAGTACTTC.

The chain recombines TRBV10-3 with TRBJ2-5; D remains unclear. The DNA end favors TRBJ2-7, so the J call may be wrong. The CDR3 is 12 residues long. Germline CDR1 is ENHRY and CDR2 is SYGVKD. CDR3 sequence (DNA): TGTGCCATCAGTGAGGGCGGTTCCGAGCAGTACTTC. Residues: CAISEGGSEQYF.

The gene calls are TRBV10-3 and TRBJ1-1; D is ambiguous. This CDR3 spans 12 amino acids. The germline CDR1 and CDR2 sequences are ENHRY and SYGVKD. Trimming removed 6 bases at V and 6 bases at J, with 11 bases between. CDR3 in DNA: TGTGCCATCAGGTCGACTGCGGCTGAAGCTTTCTTT. This translates into CAIRSTAAEAFF.

J is TRBJ1-1 and V is TRBV5-1, with D uncertain. The CDR3 has 13 amino acids. Looked up from germline, CDR1 is SGHRS and CDR2 is YFSETQ. Deletions cut 6 bases from V and 0 bases from J, with 9 bases between. CDR3 loop: CASMVVMNTEAFF. CDR3 coding DNA: TGCGCCAGCATGGTAGTCATGAACACTGAAGCTTTCTTT.

The chain has TRBV6-1 and TRBJ2-5; D may be TRBD2 (7 bases). This CDR3 contains 12 residues. Germline V CDR1 and CDR2: MNHNS, SASEGT. V lost 6 bases, J lost 11 bases, and 16 bases lay in between. The CDR3 nucleotides read TGTGCCAGCAGAGGGGAGGGGGGAGAGCAGTACTTC. Protein product: CASRGEGGEQYF.